Each of the 21 T cell receptor beta chains below was sequenced from the same sample in a study of blood T cell repertoires in COVID-19. Clones were sequenced by immunoSEQ multiplex PCR, and TCRdb holds only the in-frame ones, with some missing. The sample carries 80,000 to 130,000 clones, 80% to 90% recorded once. Sequenced: PBMCs or T cells enriched from blood (not recorded which). Receptors originate from a woman aged 45 to 65 who had recovered from COVID-19.

J is TRBJ2-7 and V is TRBV7-8, with D tentatively TRBD1 (5 bases). Trimming took off 2 bases at V and 2 bases at J, with 22 bases between the two ends. The CDR3 is 18 amino acids. CDR1 is SGHVS and CDR2 is FQNEAQ in the germline V gene. The CDR3 region is CASSLRGSTGLGAYEQYF. CDR3 sequence (DNA): TGTGCCAGCAGCTTAAGGGGCTCAACAGGCCTTGGGGCCTACGAGCAGTACTTC.

This clone was observed once. The J gene is TRBJ2-6, the V gene TRBV7-3; no reliable D call. Germline V CDR1 and CDR2: SGHTA, FQGTGA. The V and J ends lost 2 bases and 0 bases respectively, with 11 bases between them. The CDR3 is 17 residues long. The CDR3 reads CASSLDTEFSGANVLTF. CDR3 DNA: TGTGCCAGCAGCTTAGATACCGAGTTCTCTGGGGCCAACGTCCTGACTTTC. Full variable domain (remainder filled in from reference TRBV7-3 and TRBJ2-6): GAGVSQTPSNKVTEKGKYVELRCDPISGHTALYWYRQSLGQGPEFLIYFQGTGAADDSGLPNDRFFAVRPEGSVSTLKIQRTERGDSAVYLCASSLDTEFSGANVLTFGAGSRLTVL.

V usage is TRBV27 and J usage is TRBJ1-2, with 8 nucleotides matching TRBD1. The V gene's germline CDR1 is MNHEY and CDR2 SMNVEV (reference sequence). There are 13 residues in the CDR3. V shed 3 bases and J 7 bases; nucleotides not matched to a gene: 4. Here the CDR3 DNA reads TGTGCCAGCAGTTTCGGACAGGGTTTTGGCTACACCTTC. This translates into CASSFGQGFGYTF.

The chain joins TRBV7-2 to TRBJ2-1; TRBD2 agrees at 10 bases. The CDR3 sequence is 14 residues long. Trimming cost V 5 bases and J 10 bases; bases outside gene matches: 8. Germline CDR1 is SGHTA and CDR2 is FQGNSA. The CDR3 here is CASSPGTSVREQFF. CDR3 DNA: TGTGCCAGCAGCCCCGGGACTAGCGTGAGAGAGCAGTTCTTC. Complete variable domain (other parts from reference TRBV7-2 and TRBJ2-1): GAGVSQSPSNKVTEKGKDVELRCDPISGHTALYWYRQSLGQGLEFLIYFQGNSAPDKSGLPSDRFSAERTGGSVSTLTIQRTQQEDSAVYLCASSPGTSVREQFFGPGTRLTVL.

In this sample, this clone turned up once. The chain joins TRBV18 to TRBJ2-7, with 8 bases lining up with TRBD1. Germline CDR1 KGHSH, CDR2 LQKENI. This CDR3 region has 18 residues. With V trimmed by 1 base and J by 7 bases, 18 bases remained unmatched. CDR3 DNA sequence: TGTGCCAGCTCACCACAGATTCCTATCGGGACAGGACTTGTGGAGCAGTACTTC. Translation gives CASSPQIPIGTGLVEQYF.

This clone is a singleton in its sample. The J gene is TRBJ2-7, the V gene TRBV7-3; tentative D call: TRBD2 (6 bases). CDR3 size: 14 residues. Germline V gene data show CDR1 as SGHTA and CDR2 as FQGTGA. The ends were cut back, 5 bases at V and 0 bases at J, with 11 bases in the middle. The CDR3 DNA reads as TGTGCCAGCAGCCCCGGGACTGGCTCCTACGAGCAGTACTTC. It encodes CASSPGTGSYEQYF.

A few counts support this clone. V gene TRBV6-5 combines with J gene TRBJ2-1, with 9 nucleotides matching TRBD2. This CDR3 region has 14 residues. Germline V gene sequence: CDR1 MNHEY, CDR2 SVGAGI. J was trimmed by 7 bases and V by 4 bases; bases with no gene match: 5. CDR3 coding DNA: TGTGCCAGCAGTTTGGGTAGCGGGAGTAATGAGCAGTTCTTC. It yields the protein CASSLGSGSNEQFF.

The rearrangement uses TRBV7-3 and TRBJ2-7; TRBD2 might be the D (6 bases). Per germline, CDR1 SGHTA and CDR2 FQGTGA. Trimming took 1 base from V and 5 from J, leaving 12 bases between them. The CDR3 runs to 14 residues. Here the CDR3 DNA reads TGTGCCAGCAGCTTAAAGGGCGGGGCCCACGAGCAGTACTTC. This gives the protein CASSLKGGAHEQYF.

The chain joins TRBV5-4 to TRBJ1-5; D is possibly TRBD1 (5 bases). Trimming removed 5 bases from V and 7 bases from J, with 16 bases in between. The V gene's germline CDR1 is SGHNT and CDR2 YYREEE (reference sequence). The CDR3 consists of 14 residues. The CDR3 is CASSFTGDDQPQHF. The CDR3 coding sequence is TGTGCCAGCAGTTTCACAGGAGATGACCAGCCCCAGCATTTT.

The V call is TRBV5-1, the J call TRBJ2-5, with 8 bases matching TRBD2. The V gene's germline CDR1 is SGHRS and CDR2 YFSETQ. This CDR3 is built from 15 residues. The J segment lost 4 bases and the V segment lost 2 bases, leaving 7 bases of the junction unmatched. This chain's CDR3 is CASSFIGGAGETQYF. The CDR3 nucleotides are TGCGCCAGCAGCTTTATCGGGGGGGCCGGAGAGACCCAGTACTTC.

This rearrangement joins TRBV5-4 to TRBJ2-3; TRBD2 matches at 10 bases. Germline assignment: CDR1 SGHNT and CDR2 YYREEE (reference sequence). The CDR3 has 17 residues. J lost 4 bases, V lost 0 bases, and 8 bases had no gene match. Written as DNA, the CDR3 is TGTGCCAGCAGCTTGGCCCCAGCGGGGGGGCAGGCAGATACGCAGTATTTT. It yields the protein CASSLAPAGGQADTQYF.

The chain uses TRBV5-1 and TRBJ2-3; the D gene is possibly TRBD2 (5 bases). The CDR3 covers 12 residues. Trimming cost V 4 bases and J 10 bases, with 13 bases left between them. Germline CDR1 reads SGHRS; CDR2 reads YFSETQ. The CDR3 sequence: CASSLALDSQYF. The DNA of the CDR3 is TGCGCCAGCAGCCTAGCTCTGGATTCGCAGTATTTT.

The chain couples TRBV19 to TRBJ2-3, with D perhaps TRBD2 (6 bases). The CDR3 loop spans 13 amino acids. Germline V gives CDR1 LNHDA, CDR2 SQIVND (reference sequence). V lost 5 bases to trimming and J lost 6 bases, with 12 bases between them. The CDR3 DNA reads TGTGCCAGTAGTGGGACTGCCGGGGATACGCAGTATTTT. It translates to CASSGTAGDTQYF. The variable domain in full, completed from reference TRBV19 and TRBJ2-3, reads DGGITQSPKYLFRKEGQNVTLSCEQNLNHDAMYWYRQDPGQGLRLIYYSQIVNDFQKGDIAEGYSVSREKKESFPLTVTSAQKNPTAFYLCASSGTAGDTQYFGPGTRLTVL.

J is TRBJ1-2 and V is TRBV19, with 7 nucleotides matching TRBD1. With 7 bases clipped from V and 2 bases from J, the junction kept 10 bases outside the gene matches. Germline CDR1 reads LNHDA; CDR2 reads SQIVND (reference sequence). CDR3 size: 15 residues. CDR3 sequence reads: CASTSNIQGNYGYTF. CDR3 DNA sequence: TGTGCCAGTACAAGTAACATACAGGGGAACTATGGCTACACCTTC.

There are a few counts of this clone. This sequence joins TRBV2 and TRBJ2-2; 10 bases map to TRBD2. V was pared by 7 bases and J by 6 bases, with 8 bases of the junction left unmatched. The germline CDR1 and CDR2 sequences are SNHLY and FYNNEI. The CDR3 is made up of 15 amino acids. The CDR3 sequence: CASKGTSVLSGELFF. The CDR3 DNA reads TGTGCCAGCAAGGGGACTAGCGTTTTATCCGGGGAGCTGTTTTTT. The variable domain in full, completed from reference TRBV2 and TRBJ2-2, reads EPEVTQTPSHQVTQMGQEVILRCVPISNHLYFYWYRQILGQKVEFLVSFYNNEISEKSEIFDDQFSVERPDGSNFTLKIRSTKLEDSAMYFCASKGTSVLSGELFFGEGSRLTVL.

The chain recombines TRBV2 with TRBJ2-4, with 10 bases aligning to TRBD1. V shed 0 bases, J shed 7 bases, and the junction held 6 bases outside the gene matches. Germline V gene lookup returns CDR1 SNHLY and CDR2 FYNNEI. The CDR3 covers 16 residues. The CDR3 sequence is CASSEAPGQGRNIQYF. The CDR3, as DNA: TGTGCCAGCAGTGAAGCCCCGGGACAGGGGAGGAACATTCAGTACTTC.

The rearrangement joins TRBV7-9 to TRBJ2-2; D gene uncertain. The CDR3 runs to 13 residues. The germline V gene encodes CDR1 SEHNR and CDR2 FQNEAQ (reference sequence). Trimming left V 4 bases short and J 9 bases short, with 12 bases between. The CDR3 sequence: CASSYTPTRELFF. Here the CDR3 DNA reads TGTGCCAGCAGCTACACTCCCACTAGGGAGCTGTTTTTT.

V usage is TRBV2 and J usage is TRBJ1-5; 9 bases match TRBD1. This CDR3 contains 17 residues. V was pared by 8 bases and J by 3 bases, with 14 bases of the junction left unmatched. Looked up from germline, CDR1 is SNHLY and CDR2 is FYNNEI. The CDR3 reads CASSPGTGYPPNQPQHF. Here the CDR3 DNA reads TGTGCCAGCTCCCCCGGGACAGGGTATCCCCCCAATCAGCCCCAGCATTTT.

The gene calls are TRBV7-9 and TRBJ2-3; TRBD1 matches 10 bases. The ends lost 3 bases at V and 4 bases at J; junction bases unmatched: 13. CDR3 length: 18 amino acids. CDR1 is SEHNR, CDR2 FQNEAQ, per germline (reference sequence). For the CDR3, the DNA is TGTGCCAGCAGCTTTATTCCCGGCGGGACAGGGGTGGCAGATACGCAGTATTTT. It encodes CASSFIPGGTGVADTQYF.

This clone was picked up one time. The V and J genes are TRBV6-5 and TRBJ2-1; 7 nucleotides line up with TRBD1. The germline gives CDR1 MNHEY, CDR2 SVGAGI. With V trimmed by 8 bases and J by 4 bases, 8 bases remained unmatched. The length of the CDR3 is 14 residues. The CDR3 nucleotides are TGTGCCAGCGGGCCAGACAGGGCTTACAATGAGCAGTTCTTC. Translated: CASGPDRAYNEQFF.

The chain links TRBV4-2 to TRBJ1-4; tentative D call: TRBD1 (5 bases). The CDR3 contains 15 residues. The V and J ends lost 4 bases and 6 bases respectively, with 15 bases between them. Germline V gene data show CDR1 as LGHNA and CDR2 as YNFKEQ. CDR3 sequence (DNA): TGTGCCAGCAGCCGCAGGGACGGGGGTGATGAAAAACTGTTTTTT. Protein product: CASSRRDGGDEKLFF.